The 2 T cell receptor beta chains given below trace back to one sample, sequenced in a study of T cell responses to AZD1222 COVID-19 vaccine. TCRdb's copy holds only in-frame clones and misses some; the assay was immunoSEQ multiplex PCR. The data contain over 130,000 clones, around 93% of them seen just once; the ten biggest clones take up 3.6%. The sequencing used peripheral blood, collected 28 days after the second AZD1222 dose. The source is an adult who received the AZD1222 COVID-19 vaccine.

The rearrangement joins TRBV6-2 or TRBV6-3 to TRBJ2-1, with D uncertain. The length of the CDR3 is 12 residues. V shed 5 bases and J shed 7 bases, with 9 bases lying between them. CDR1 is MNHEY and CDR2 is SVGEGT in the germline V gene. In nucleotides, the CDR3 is TGTGCCAGCAGTGACCCCTGGAATGAGCAGTTCTTC. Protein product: CASSDPWNEQFF.

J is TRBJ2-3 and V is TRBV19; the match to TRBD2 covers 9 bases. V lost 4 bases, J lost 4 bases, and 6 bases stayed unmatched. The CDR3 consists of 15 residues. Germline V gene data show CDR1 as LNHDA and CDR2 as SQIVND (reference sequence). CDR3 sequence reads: CASSKGGRDPDTQYF. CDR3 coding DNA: TGTGCCAGTAGTAAGGGCGGGAGGGATCCAGATACGCAGTATTTT.